Below, 6 T cell receptor beta chains from the same sample are listed, as sequenced in a study of post-analysis software for immune sequencing data. These receptors lack a known antigen. cDNA libraries of TCR beta carried unique molecular identifiers. TCRdb reprocessed the PCR reads with MiXCR, giving one entry per CDR3 protein. Altogether about 800,000 distinct CDR3 sequences are present, roughly 27% being singletons, with the ten largest covering approximately 0.6%. Overall study findings and caveats: A handful of TRBV segments appeared more often in patients than in controls, and TRBV5-6, TRBV5-1 and TRBV20-1 were among these.

The sequenced sample was blood. Receptor source: a girl between 10 and 17 years old with multiple sclerosis.

The sample holds a few counts of this clonotype. The rearrangement joins TRBV20-1 to TRBJ1-2; 8 positions agree with TRBD1. This CDR3 contains 17 residues. The germline V gene encodes CDR1 DFQATT and CDR2 SNEGSKA (reference sequence). The J segment lost 8 bases and the V segment lost 0 bases, leaving 17 bases of the junction unmatched. Here the CDR3 reads CSARDLIGRTGLDGYTF. CDR3 bases: TGCAGTGCTAGAGACCTAATAGGTCGGACAGGGTTAGACGGCTACACCTTC.

This clonotype has just a few counts. J is TRBJ2-5 and V is TRBV10-3; 7 nucleotides match TRBD1. The CDR3 loop spans 13 amino acids. From germline, CDR1 is ENHRY and CDR2 SYGVKD. Trimming at V came to 3 bases and at J to 5 bases, leaving 3 bases not matched to a gene. The CDR3 coding sequence is TGTGCCATCAGTGATTCACAGGGGGAGACCCAGTACTTC. It specifies CAISDSQGETQYF.

A few counts support this clonotype. V and J are TRBV6-6 and TRBJ2-1; the match to TRBD2 covers 9 bases. Germline V CDR1 and CDR2: MNHNY, SVGAGI (reference sequence). This CDR3 contains 16 residues. V shed 6 bases, J shed 5 bases, and the junction held 11 bases outside the gene matches. CDR3 region: CASSLVAGGKNNEQFF. The CDR3 DNA sequence: TGTGCCAGCAGCTTGGTCGCGGGAGGGAAGAACAATGAGCAGTTCTTC.

V and J are TRBV29-1 and TRBJ1-2; D gene unclear. Trimming left V 5 bases short and J 1 base short, with 14 bases between. Germline V gene sequence: CDR1 SQVTM, CDR2 ANQGSEA. CDR3 length: 14 residues. CDR3 DNA sequence: TGCAGCGTTACCGGCAGAGAAATTAACTATGGCTACACCTTC. Translation: CSVTGREINYGYTF.

This clonotype has more than one count but fewer than ten. V and J are TRBV6-5 and TRBJ1-1; D gene unclear. Germline V gene data show CDR1 as MNHEY and CDR2 as SVGAGI. Trimming removed 5 bases at V and 6 bases at J, with 13 bases between. This CDR3 spans 13 amino acids. Here the CDR3 reads CASSTTFVAEAFF. The CDR3 nucleotides read TGTGCCAGCAGTACCACCTTTGTAGCTGAAGCTTTCTTT.

This chain joins TRBV7-8 and TRBJ2-2; TRBD2 is a possible D gene (5 bases). Between the trimmed V and J ends, which lost 2 bases and 0 bases, there was a span of 10 bases. The CDR3 has 16 residues. The germline V gene has CDR1 SGHVS and CDR2 FQNEAQ. In DNA form, the CDR3 reads TGTGCCAGCAGCTTATTCGGGAATACGAACACCGGGGAGCTGTTTTTT. The encoded protein is CASSLFGNTNTGELFF.